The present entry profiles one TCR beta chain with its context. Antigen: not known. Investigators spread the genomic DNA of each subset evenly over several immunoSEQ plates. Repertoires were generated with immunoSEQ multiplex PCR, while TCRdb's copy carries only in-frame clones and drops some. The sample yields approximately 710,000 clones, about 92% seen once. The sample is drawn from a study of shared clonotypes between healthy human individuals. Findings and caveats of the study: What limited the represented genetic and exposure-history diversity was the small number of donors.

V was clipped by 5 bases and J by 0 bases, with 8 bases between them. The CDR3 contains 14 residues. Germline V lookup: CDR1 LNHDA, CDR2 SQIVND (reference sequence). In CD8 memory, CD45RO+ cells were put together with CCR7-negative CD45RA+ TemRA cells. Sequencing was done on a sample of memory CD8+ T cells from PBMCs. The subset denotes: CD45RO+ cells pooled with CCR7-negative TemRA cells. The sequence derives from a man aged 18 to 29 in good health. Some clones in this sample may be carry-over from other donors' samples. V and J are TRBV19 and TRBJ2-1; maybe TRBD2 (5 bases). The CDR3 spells CASSLAGSYNEQFF. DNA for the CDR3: TGTGCCAGTAGTCTGGCGGGCTCCTACAATGAGCAGTTCTTC.